The 7 T cell receptor beta chains given below trace back to one sample, sequenced in a study of shared clonotypes between healthy human individuals. Some clones are missing from TCRdb's copy, which holds only in-frame ones; the method was immunoSEQ multiplex PCR. The sample has around 2.3 million clones; about 94% are singletons. The source material was naive CD4+ T cells sorted from blood. The subset: CD45RA+ positively selected. Receptors originate from a man younger than 30 in good health.

In DNA form, the CDR3 reads TGTGCCACAGACGATGCGGGACAGGGGGCTCACGAGCAGTACTTC. The encoded protein is CATDDAGQGAHEQYF. The chain has TRBV6-5 and TRBJ2-7, with 12 bases fitting TRBD1. This CDR3 spans 15 amino acids. Trimming at V came to 10 bases and at J to 5 bases, leaving 12 bases not matched to a gene. Germline CDR1 and CDR2: MNHEY and SVGAGI.

In regard to this clone: The sample has other DNA sequences that encode this CDR3 too. For the CDR3, the DNA is TGTGCCAGCAGTTACTCTGATACGCAGTATTTT. Residues: CASSYSDTQYF. The rearrangement uses TRBV6-6 and TRBJ2-3, with no clear D. V lost 0 bases, J lost 6 bases, and 1 base lay in between. Germline V gene data show CDR1 as MNHNY and CDR2 as SVGAGI (reference sequence). The CDR3 consists of 11 residues.

The J gene is TRBJ2-3, the V gene TRBV9, with D tentatively TRBD1 (6 bases). The germline CDR1 and CDR2 sequences are SGDLS and YYNGEE. This CDR3 contains 17 residues. Between the trimmed V and J ends, which lost 2 bases and 0 bases, there was a span of 16 bases. CDR3: CASSVFRGMGSTDTQYF. The CDR3 region has the DNA TGTGCCAGCAGCGTCTTCAGGGGAATGGGCAGCACAGATACGCAGTATTTT.

The J gene is TRBJ1-6, the V gene TRBV6-1, with TRBD1 identical over 12 bases. Germline V gives CDR1 MNHNS, CDR2 SASEGT. This CDR3 has 18 residues. The trim removed 3 bases at V and 9 bases at J, leaving 12 bases unmatched. DNA for the CDR3: TGTGCCAGCAGTGATATGATGGGGGACAGGGGGCTTGGTTCACCCCTCCACTTT. As protein: CASSDMMGDRGLGSPLHF.

In nucleotides, the CDR3 is TGTGCCAGCTCACAGGGCGAGGGAGGCTACACCTTC. Translating it yields CASSQGEGGYTF. The V and J genes are TRBV18 and TRBJ1-2; no definite D call. The germline gives CDR1 KGHSH, CDR2 LQKENI. The V end was cut by 4 bases, the J end by 8 bases, with 11 bases between. CDR3 size: 12 residues.

This rearrangement joins TRBV18 to TRBJ1-1, with D uncertain. The ends were cut back, 0 bases at V and 4 bases at J, with 12 bases in the middle. This CDR3 has 15 residues. The germline V gene encodes CDR1 KGHSH and CDR2 LQKENI. The CDR3 nucleotides read TGTGCCAGCTCACCACCAGCCACGGTGAGCACTGAAGCTTTCTTT. It specifies CASSPPATVSTEAFF.

This rearrangement joins TRBV5-1 to TRBJ1-3; D remains unclear. The germline V gene has CDR1 SGHRS and CDR2 YFSETQ. The CDR3 runs 16 residues. The ends were cut back, 0 bases at V and 3 bases at J, with 13 bases in the middle. CDR3 loop: CASSLGGGNGGNTIYF. The CDR3 region has the DNA TGCGCCAGCAGCTTGGGAGGAGGAAATGGTGGAAACACCATATATTTT.